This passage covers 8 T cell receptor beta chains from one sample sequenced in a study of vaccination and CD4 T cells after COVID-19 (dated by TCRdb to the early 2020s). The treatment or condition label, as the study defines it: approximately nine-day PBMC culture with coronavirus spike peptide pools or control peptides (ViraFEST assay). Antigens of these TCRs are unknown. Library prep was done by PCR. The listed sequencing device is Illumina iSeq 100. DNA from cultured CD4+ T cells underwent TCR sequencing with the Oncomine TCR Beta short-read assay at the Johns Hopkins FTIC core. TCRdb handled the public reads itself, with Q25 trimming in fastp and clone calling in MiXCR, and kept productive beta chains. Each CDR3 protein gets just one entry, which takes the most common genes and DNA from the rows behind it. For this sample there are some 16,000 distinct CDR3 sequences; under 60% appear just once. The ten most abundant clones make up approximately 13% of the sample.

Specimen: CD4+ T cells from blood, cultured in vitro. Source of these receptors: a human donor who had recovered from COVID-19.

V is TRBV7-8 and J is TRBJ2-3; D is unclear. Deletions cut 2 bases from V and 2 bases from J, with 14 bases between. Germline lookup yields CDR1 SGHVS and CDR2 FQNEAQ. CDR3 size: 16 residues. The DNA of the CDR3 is TGTGCCAGCAGCTTAAGTGCTCCGAGCCCCACAGATACGCAGTATTTT. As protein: CASSLSAPSPTDTQYF.

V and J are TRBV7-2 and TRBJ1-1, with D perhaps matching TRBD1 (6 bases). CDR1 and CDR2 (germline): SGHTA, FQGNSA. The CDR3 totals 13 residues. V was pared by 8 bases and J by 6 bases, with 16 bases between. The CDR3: CASAQGPLPEAFF. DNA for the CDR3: TGTGCCAGCGCTCAGGGGCCCCTGCCTGAAGCTTTCTTT.

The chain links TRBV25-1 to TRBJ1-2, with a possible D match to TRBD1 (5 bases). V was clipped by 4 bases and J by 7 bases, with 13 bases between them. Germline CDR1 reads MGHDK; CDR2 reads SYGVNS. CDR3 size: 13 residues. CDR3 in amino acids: CASSASGGAGYTF. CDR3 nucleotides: TGTGCCAGCAGTGCTAGCGGAGGGGCTGGCTACACCTTC.

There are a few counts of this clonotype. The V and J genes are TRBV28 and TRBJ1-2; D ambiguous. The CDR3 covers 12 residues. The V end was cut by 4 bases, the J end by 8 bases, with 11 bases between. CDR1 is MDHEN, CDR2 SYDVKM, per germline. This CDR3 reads CASSWRGFGYTF. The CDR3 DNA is TGTGCCAGCAGTTGGCGCGGGTTCGGCTACACCTTC.

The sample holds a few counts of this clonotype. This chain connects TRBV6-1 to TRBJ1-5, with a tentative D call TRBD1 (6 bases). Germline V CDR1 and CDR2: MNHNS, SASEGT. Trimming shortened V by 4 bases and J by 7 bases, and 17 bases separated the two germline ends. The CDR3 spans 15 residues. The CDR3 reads CASSAAGGGGQPQHF. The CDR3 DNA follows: TGTGCCAGCAGTGCTGCCGGGGGGGGCGGCCAGCCCCAGCATTTT.

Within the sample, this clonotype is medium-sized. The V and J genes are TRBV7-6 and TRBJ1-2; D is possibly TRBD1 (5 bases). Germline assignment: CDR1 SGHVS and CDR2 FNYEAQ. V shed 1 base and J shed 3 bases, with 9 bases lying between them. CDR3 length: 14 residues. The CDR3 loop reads CASSLDGGDYGYTF. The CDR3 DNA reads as TGTGCCAGCAGCTTAGATGGGGGAGACTATGGCTACACCTTC.

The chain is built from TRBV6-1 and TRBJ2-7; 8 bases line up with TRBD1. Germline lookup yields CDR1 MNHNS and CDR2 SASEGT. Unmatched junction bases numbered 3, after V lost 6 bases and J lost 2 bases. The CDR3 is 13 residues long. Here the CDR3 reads CASRTGGTYEQYF. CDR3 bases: TGTGCCAGCAGAACAGGGGGGACCTACGAGCAGTACTTC.

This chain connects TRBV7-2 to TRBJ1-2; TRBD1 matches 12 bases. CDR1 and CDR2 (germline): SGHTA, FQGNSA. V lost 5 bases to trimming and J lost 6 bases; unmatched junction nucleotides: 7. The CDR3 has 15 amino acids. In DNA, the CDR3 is TGTGCCAGCAGCCCCCGGGACAGGGGGCTTGATGGCTACACCTTC. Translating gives CASSPRDRGLDGYTF.